These T cell receptor beta chains were read from a single sample in a study of cytomegalovirus exposure and HLA in healthy donors. Some clones are missing from TCRdb's copy, which holds only in-frame ones; the method was immunoSEQ multiplex PCR. The sample has around 200,000 clones, around four fifths seen once; the top ten hold 2.5% to 3.5%. Sequencing input: PBMCs. The receptors stem from a female donor in good health and CMV-seronegative. CDR3s include the opening cysteine and the closing phenylalanine or tryptophan. Each record gives: clone size, D gene, J gene, V gene, CDR3 DNA, CDR3 protein. A D gene is named only where the DNA matches it firmly. The size entry is marked missing in some rows and otherwise reads once, few, many or a size class.

clone size: few
D gene: TRBD1
J gene: TRBJ1-4
V gene: TRBV18
CDR3 DNA: TGTGCCAGCTCACCAGGACAGGAGTTTAATGAAAAACTGTTTTTT
CDR3 protein: CASSPGQEFNEKLFF

clone size: -
D gene: -
J gene: TRBJ2-7
V gene: TRBV12-2
CDR3 DNA: TGTGCAAGCGATGCGGGGGGAGTGGTCGAGCAGTACTTC
CDR3 protein: CASDAGGVVEQYF

clone size: once
D gene: -
J gene: TRBJ1-4
V gene: TRBV2
CDR3 DNA: TGTGCCAGCCTTTTAGGGGGGGAAAACGAAAAACTGTTTTTT
CDR3 protein: CASLLGGENEKLFF

clone size: -
D gene: -
J gene: TRBJ1-1
V gene: TRBV7-2
CDR3 DNA: TGTGCCAGCAGCCTGACAGAGAACACTGAAGCTTTCTTT
CDR3 protein: CASSLTENTEAFF

clone size: once
D gene: -
J gene: TRBJ2-1
V gene: TRBV6-5
CDR3 DNA: TGTGCCAGCACCCAGACTAGTCGAGGTGAGCAGTTCTTC
CDR3 protein: CASTQTSRGEQFF

clone size: -
D gene: -
J gene: TRBJ2-1
V gene: TRBV28
CDR3 DNA: TGTGCCAGCAGTTTCGGGGCGGGGGCATACAATGAGCAGTTCTTC
CDR3 protein: CASSFGAGAYNEQFF

clone size: -
D gene: -
J gene: TRBJ2-3
V gene: TRBV15
CDR3 DNA: TGTGCCACCAGCAGTTACCAGCCCGGGATTACCACAGATACGCAGTATTTT
CDR3 protein: CATSSYQPGITTDTQYF

clone size: -
D gene: -
J gene: TRBJ2-1
V gene: TRBV7-8
CDR3 DNA: TGTGCCAGCAGTAAACAGAACAATGAGCAGTTCTTC
CDR3 protein: CASSKQNNEQFF

clone size: -
D gene: -
J gene: TRBJ1-5
V gene: TRBV5-1
CDR3 DNA: TGCGCCAGCAGCTTAGACAGCCTGAGCAATCAGCCCCAGCATTTT
CDR3 protein: CASSLDSLSNQPQHF

clone size: -
D gene: TRBD1
J gene: TRBJ1-2
V gene: TRBV4-3
CDR3 DNA: TGCGCCAGCAGCCAAGTCTCGTGGGGACAGTCCCCTAACTATGGCTACACCTTC
CDR3 protein: CASSQVSWGQSPNYGYTF

clone size: -
D gene: TRBD2
J gene: TRBJ2-3
V gene: TRBV11-3
CDR3 DNA: TGTGCCAGCAGCCCAAATAGCGGGGGAAGCACAGATACGCAGTATTTT
CDR3 protein: CASSPNSGGSTDTQYF

clone size: -
D gene: -
J gene: TRBJ2-7
V gene: TRBV7-9
CDR3 DNA: TGTGCCAGCAGCAATCCAGGTTACGAGCAGTACTTC
CDR3 protein: CASSNPGYEQYF

clone size: -
D gene: -
J gene: TRBJ1-1
V gene: TRBV6-5
CDR3 DNA: TGTGCCAGCAGGAGGAACACTGAAGCTTTCTTT
CDR3 protein: CASRRNTEAFF

clone size: -
D gene: TRBD1
J gene: TRBJ2-1
V gene: TRBV7-9
CDR3 DNA: TGTGCCAGCAGCTTATCCATGGCCCGGGACAGGGTGAAACGTGAGCAGTTCTTC
CDR3 protein: CASSLSMARDRVKREQFF

clone size: -
D gene: -
J gene: TRBJ2-7
V gene: TRBV27
CDR3 DNA: TGTGCCAGCAGCGCAACTACAGGGAAAACCTACGAGCAGTACTTC
CDR3 protein: CASSATTGKTYEQYF

clone size: -
D gene: -
J gene: TRBJ1-3
V gene: TRBV2
CDR3 DNA: TGTGCCAGAGACCCGGGGGGGGAACGCAGCTCTGGAAACACCATATATTTT
CDR3 protein: CARDPGGERSSGNTIYF

clone size: -
D gene: TRBD2
J gene: TRBJ2-5
V gene: TRBV7-3
CDR3 DNA: TGTGCCAGCAGCCCTACTAGCGGGAGAGAGACCCAGTACTTC
CDR3 protein: CASSPTSGRETQYF

clone size: -
D gene: -
J gene: TRBJ2-3
V gene: TRBV7-3
CDR3 DNA: TGTGCCAGCAGCCCTGGGCAGGGGCTCACAGATACGCAGTATTTT
CDR3 protein: CASSPGQGLTDTQYF

clone size: -
D gene: TRBD1
J gene: TRBJ1-5
V gene: TRBV19
CDR3 DNA: TGTGCCAGTAGTATAGATACGGCAGGGGGCGGGCAGCCCCAGCATTTT
CDR3 protein: CASSIDTAGGGQPQHF

clone size: -
D gene: -
J gene: TRBJ2-5
V gene: TRBV5-1
CDR3 DNA: TGCGCCAGCAGTTTGGCCCTAATCCAAGAGACCCAGTACTTC
CDR3 protein: CASSLALIQETQYF

clone size: -
D gene: TRBD1
J gene: TRBJ1-1
V gene: TRBV5-6
CDR3 DNA: TGTGCCAGCAGCCAGGACAGGGAGGAAACTGAAGCTTTCTTT
CDR3 protein: CASSQDREETEAFF

clone size: -
D gene: TRBD1
J gene: TRBJ2-7
V gene: TRBV10-3
CDR3 DNA: TGTGCCATCAGAGGACAGGACGCCTACGAGCAGTACTTC
CDR3 protein: CAIRGQDAYEQYF

clone size: -
D gene: TRBD2
J gene: TRBJ2-1
V gene: TRBV28
CDR3 DNA: TGTGCCAGCAGTTTATACTATACTAGCGGCAATGAGCAGTTCTTC
CDR3 protein: CASSLYYTSGNEQFF

clone size: -
D gene: -
J gene: TRBJ2-7
V gene: TRBV28
CDR3 DNA: TGTGCCAGCAGTTTAAGTCTCGGCGAGCAGTACTTC
CDR3 protein: CASSLSLGEQYF

clone size: once
D gene: -
J gene: TRBJ2-3
V gene: TRBV4-1
CDR3 DNA: TGCGCCAGCAGCCCTCAAGGGGTCCGGGGCACAGATACGCAGTATTTT
CDR3 protein: CASSPQGVRGTDTQYF

clone size: -
D gene: -
J gene: TRBJ2-2
V gene: TRBV5-4
CDR3 DNA: TGTGCCAGCAGCTTGAGTTGGAGCACCGGGGAGCTGTTTTTT
CDR3 protein: CASSLSWSTGELFF

clone size: -
D gene: TRBD1
J gene: TRBJ2-7
V gene: TRBV19
CDR3 DNA: TGTGCCAGTAGTATGGGGACAGGTTCCTACGAGCAGTACTTC
CDR3 protein: CASSMGTGSYEQYF

clone size: -
D gene: TRBD1
J gene: TRBJ2-1
V gene: TRBV6-5
CDR3 DNA: TGTGCCAGCAGCCCCGGGACAGGCCCCTGGGAGCAGTTCTTC
CDR3 protein: CASSPGTGPWEQFF

clone size: -
D gene: -
J gene: TRBJ1-1
V gene: TRBV5-6
CDR3 DNA: TGTGCCAGCAGCTTATTTTCAAAGGGGGTGAACACTGAAGCTTTCTTT
CDR3 protein: CASSLFSKGVNTEAFF

clone size: -
D gene: -
J gene: TRBJ2-5
V gene: TRBV7-2
CDR3 DNA: TGTGCCAGCAGCTTAGCGGGGAGGGGGGAGACCCAGTACTTC
CDR3 protein: CASSLAGRGETQYF

clone size: -
D gene: -
J gene: TRBJ1-2
V gene: TRBV2
CDR3 DNA: TGTGCCTCGGGGGGACTTGGCTACACCTTC
CDR3 protein: CASGGLGYTF

clone size: -
D gene: TRBD2
J gene: TRBJ2-5
V gene: TRBV5-6
CDR3 DNA: TGTGCCAGCAGCTTGTTTGGGACTAGCGGGAGTTTGGACCAAGAGACCCAGTACTTC
CDR3 protein: CASSLFGTSGSLDQETQYF

clone size: -
D gene: -
J gene: TRBJ2-7
V gene: TRBV28
CDR3 DNA: TGTGCCAGCAGTCCGACGGGGACTTCTAACTACGAGCAGTACTTC
CDR3 protein: CASSPTGTSNYEQYF

clone size: -
D gene: -
J gene: TRBJ1-5
V gene: TRBV25-1
CDR3 DNA: TGTGCCAGCAGTGAGGCATATTCGGGGAATCAGCCCCAGCATTTT
CDR3 protein: CASSEAYSGNQPQHF

clone size: -
D gene: TRBD1
J gene: TRBJ1-5
V gene: TRBV6-1
CDR3 DNA: TGTGCCAGCAACAGGGGAGAGGAGGGACAGCCCCAGCATTTT
CDR3 protein: CASNRGEEGQPQHF

clone size: -
D gene: -
J gene: TRBJ2-1
V gene: TRBV2
CDR3 DNA: TGTGCCAGCTGCGGTAGCTCCTACAATGAGCAGTTCTTC
CDR3 protein: CASCGSSYNEQFF

clone size: -
D gene: -
J gene: TRBJ2-1
V gene: TRBV7-2
CDR3 DNA: TGTGCCAGCGCGGGGCAGGAAAACAATGAGCAGTTCTTC
CDR3 protein: CASAGQENNEQFF

clone size: few
D gene: -
J gene: TRBJ1-1
V gene: TRBV5-1
CDR3 DNA: TGCGCCAGCAGCCTACCCCGGGACGGGAGAACGGGCACTGAAGCTTTCTTT
CDR3 protein: CASSLPRDGRTGTEAFF

clone size: -
D gene: -
J gene: TRBJ2-1
V gene: TRBV28
CDR3 DNA: TGTGCCAGCAGTTTACCCCTGGCAGGGGAAGGAAATGAGCAGTTCTTC
CDR3 protein: CASSLPLAGEGNEQFF

clone size: -
D gene: -
J gene: TRBJ2-7
V gene: TRBV29-1
CDR3 DNA: -
CDR3 protein: CSVEVGQGAYF

clone size: -
D gene: -
J gene: TRBJ1-2
V gene: TRBV20-1
CDR3 DNA: TGCAGTGCTGGCGAGGGAGGCTACACCTTC
CDR3 protein: CSAGEGGYTF

clone size: few
D gene: -
J gene: TRBJ1-3
V gene: TRBV27
CDR3 DNA: TGTGCCAGCAGAGTAACAGGCTTCTCTGGAAACACCATATATTTT
CDR3 protein: CASRVTGFSGNTIYF

clone size: -
D gene: -
J gene: TRBJ1-3
V gene: TRBV19
CDR3 DNA: TGTGCCAGTAGTACTCCGGGACAAGCCTCTGGAAACACCATATATTTT
CDR3 protein: CASSTPGQASGNTIYF

clone size: -
D gene: -
J gene: TRBJ1-2
V gene: TRBV9
CDR3 DNA: TGTGCCAGCAGCGTCACGGGGGCTAACTATGGCTACACCTTC
CDR3 protein: CASSVTGANYGYTF

clone size: -
D gene: TRBD1
J gene: TRBJ1-6
V gene: TRBV4-2
CDR3 DNA: TGTGCCAGCAGCCAAGACCCCCAGGGGGCTGGCTCACCCCTCCACTTT
CDR3 protein: CASSQDPQGAGSPLHF

clone size: -
D gene: -
J gene: TRBJ1-4
V gene: TRBV6-5
CDR3 DNA: TGTGCCAGCAAGGAAACGGCAGGGTATGAAAAACTGTTTTTT
CDR3 protein: CASKETAGYEKLFF

clone size: -
D gene: -
J gene: TRBJ1-4
V gene: TRBV28
CDR3 DNA: TGTGCCAGCAGTTTATTACAGGAAGGTGATGAAAAACTGTTTTTT
CDR3 protein: CASSLLQEGDEKLFF

clone size: -
D gene: TRBD1
J gene: TRBJ2-7
V gene: TRBV29-1
CDR3 DNA: TGCAGCGTTGAAGGGGACAGCTACGAGCAGTACTTC
CDR3 protein: CSVEGDSYEQYF

clone size: once
D gene: -
J gene: TRBJ2-3
V gene: TRBV9
CDR3 DNA: TGTGCCAGCAACCTAGGAACAGATACGCAGTATTTT
CDR3 protein: CASNLGTDTQYF

clone size: -
D gene: -
J gene: TRBJ2-2
V gene: TRBV10-3
CDR3 DNA: TGTGCCATCAGTGATTTGGGGGGTGGGAACACCGGGGAGCTGTTTTTT
CDR3 protein: CAISDLGGGNTGELFF

clone size: -
D gene: TRBD2
J gene: TRBJ2-7
V gene: TRBV5-1
CDR3 DNA: TGCGCCAGCAGCGCGGGACTGCGGGGGTCCTACGAGCAGTACTTC
CDR3 protein: CASSAGLRGSYEQYF

clone size: -
D gene: -
J gene: TRBJ1-2
V gene: TRBV7-3
CDR3 DNA: TGTGCCAGCAGCCTAGAGGGCGGGTACGGCTACACCTTC
CDR3 protein: CASSLEGGYGYTF

clone size: -
D gene: -
J gene: TRBJ2-3
V gene: TRBV28
CDR3 DNA: TGTGCCAGCAGTTTGTTAGCCCCAGATACGCAGTATTTT
CDR3 protein: CASSLLAPDTQYF

clone size: -
D gene: TRBD1
J gene: TRBJ1-6
V gene: TRBV6-1
CDR3 DNA: TGTGCCAGCAGGAACGACAGGGGTGACTCACCCCTCCACTTT
CDR3 protein: CASRNDRGDSPLHF

clone size: -
D gene: -
J gene: TRBJ1-1
V gene: TRBV6-6
CDR3 DNA: TGTGCCAGCACCCCCCGAGGGCAGGGGGCTTTCTTT
CDR3 protein: CASTPRGQGAFF

clone size: -
D gene: -
J gene: TRBJ1-2
V gene: TRBV30
CDR3 DNA: TGTGCCTGGAGTGTGGGGGGGTATGGCTACACCTTC
CDR3 protein: CAWSVGGYGYTF

clone size: few
D gene: -
J gene: TRBJ1-5
V gene: TRBV6-1
CDR3 DNA: TGTGCCAGCAGTGAAAACGGAGGGCAGCCCCAGCATTTT
CDR3 protein: CASSENGGQPQHF

clone size: -
D gene: -
J gene: TRBJ2-1
V gene: TRBV9
CDR3 DNA: TGTGCCAGCAGCGTAGGTAGCGGCTCCTACAATGAGCAGTTCTTC
CDR3 protein: CASSVGSGSYNEQFF

clone size: -
D gene: -
J gene: TRBJ1-6
V gene: TRBV5-1
CDR3 DNA: TGCGCCATCGTACCTGGACAGATGAATAATTCACCCCTCCACTTT
CDR3 protein: CAIVPGQMNNSPLHF

clone size: -
D gene: TRBD1
J gene: TRBJ1-1
V gene: TRBV5-1
CDR3 DNA: TGCGCCAGCAGCTCCTGGGACAGGGGGCCGGTGACTGAAGCTTTCTTT
CDR3 protein: CASSSWDRGPVTEAFF